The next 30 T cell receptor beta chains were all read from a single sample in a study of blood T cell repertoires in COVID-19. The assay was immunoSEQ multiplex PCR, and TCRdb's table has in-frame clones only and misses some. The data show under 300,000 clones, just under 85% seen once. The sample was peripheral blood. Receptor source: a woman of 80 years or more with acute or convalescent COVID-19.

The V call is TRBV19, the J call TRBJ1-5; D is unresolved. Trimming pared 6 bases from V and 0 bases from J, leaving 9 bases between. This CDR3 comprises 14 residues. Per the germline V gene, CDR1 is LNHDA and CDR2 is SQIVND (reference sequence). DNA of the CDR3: TGTGCCAGTAGCCCGCAGGATAGCAATCAGCCCCAGCATTTT. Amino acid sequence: CASSPQDSNQPQHF. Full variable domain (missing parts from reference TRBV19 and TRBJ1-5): DGGITQSPKYLFRKEGQNVTLSCEQNLNHDAMYWYRQDPGQGLRLIYYSQIVNDFQKGDIAEGYSVSREKKESFPLTVTSAQKNPTAFYLCASSPQDSNQPQHFGDGTRLSIL.

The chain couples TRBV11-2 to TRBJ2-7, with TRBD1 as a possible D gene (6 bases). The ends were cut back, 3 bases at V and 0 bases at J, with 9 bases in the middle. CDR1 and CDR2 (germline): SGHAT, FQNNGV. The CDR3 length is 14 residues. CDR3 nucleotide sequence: TGTGCCAGCAGCTTGAAGGACAGCTCCTACGAGCAGTACTTC. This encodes CASSLKDSSYEQYF.

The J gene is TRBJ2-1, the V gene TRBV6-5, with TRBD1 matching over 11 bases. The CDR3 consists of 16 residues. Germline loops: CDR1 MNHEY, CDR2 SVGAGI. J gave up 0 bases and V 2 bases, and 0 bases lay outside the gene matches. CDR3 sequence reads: CASSYGTGGSYNEQFF. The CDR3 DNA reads TGTGCCAGCAGTTACGGGACAGGGGGCTCCTACAATGAGCAGTTCTTC.

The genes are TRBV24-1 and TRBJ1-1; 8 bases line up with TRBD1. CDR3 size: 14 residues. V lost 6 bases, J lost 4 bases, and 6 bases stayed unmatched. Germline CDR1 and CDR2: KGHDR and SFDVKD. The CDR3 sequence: CATSWTGRGTEAFF. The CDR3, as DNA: TGTGCCACCAGTTGGACAGGGAGGGGCACTGAAGCTTTCTTT.

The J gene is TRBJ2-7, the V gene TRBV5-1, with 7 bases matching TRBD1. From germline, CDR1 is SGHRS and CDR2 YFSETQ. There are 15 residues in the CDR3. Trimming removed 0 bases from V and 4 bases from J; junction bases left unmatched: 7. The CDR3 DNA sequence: TGCGCCAGCAGCTTGGGGACAGGCGAAGGGTACGAGCAGTACTTC. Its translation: CASSLGTGEGYEQYF.

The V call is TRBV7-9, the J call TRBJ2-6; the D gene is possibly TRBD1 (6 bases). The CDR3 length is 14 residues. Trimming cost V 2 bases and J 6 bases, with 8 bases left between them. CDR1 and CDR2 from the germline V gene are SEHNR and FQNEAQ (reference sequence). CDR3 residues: CASSLQGTANVLTF. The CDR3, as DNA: TGTGCCAGCAGCTTACAGGGGACGGCCAACGTCCTGACTTTC.

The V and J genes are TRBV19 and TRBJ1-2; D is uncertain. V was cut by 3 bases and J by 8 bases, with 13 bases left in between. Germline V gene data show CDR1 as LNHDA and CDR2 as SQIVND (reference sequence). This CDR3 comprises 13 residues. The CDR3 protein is CASSMGALGGYTF. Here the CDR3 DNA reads TGTGCCAGTAGTATGGGAGCGCTGGGGGGCTACACCTTC. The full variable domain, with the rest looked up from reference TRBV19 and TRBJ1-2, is DGGITQSPKYLFRKEGQNVTLSCEQNLNHDAMYWYRQDPGQGLRLIYYSQIVNDFQKGDIAEGYSVSREKKESFPLTVTSAQKNPTAFYLCASSMGALGGYTFGSGTRLTVV.

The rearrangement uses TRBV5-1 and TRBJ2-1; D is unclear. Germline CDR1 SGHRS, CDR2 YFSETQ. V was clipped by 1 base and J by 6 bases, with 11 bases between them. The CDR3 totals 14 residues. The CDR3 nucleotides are TGCGCCAGCAGCTTGAGTACGCCCAGCAATGAGCAGTTCTTC. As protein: CASSLSTPSNEQFF.

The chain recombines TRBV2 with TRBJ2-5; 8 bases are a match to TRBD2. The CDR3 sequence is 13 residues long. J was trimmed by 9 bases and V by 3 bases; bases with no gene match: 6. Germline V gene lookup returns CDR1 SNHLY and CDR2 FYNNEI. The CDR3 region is CASSESGGPPQYF. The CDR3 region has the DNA TGTGCCAGCAGTGAGAGCGGGGGCCCACCCCAGTACTTC.

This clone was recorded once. CDR3 residues: CASSETGGINEKLFF. CDR3 DNA sequence: TGTGCCAGCAGTGAGACAGGGGGCATTAATGAAAAACTGTTTTTT. The rearrangement links TRBV2 to TRBJ1-4; 10 bases agree with TRBD1. The CDR3 extends over 15 amino acids. In germline, CDR1 is SNHLY, CDR2 FYNNEI. Unmatched junction bases numbered 2, after V lost 3 bases and J lost 4 bases. The full variable domain, with the rest looked up from reference TRBV2 and TRBJ1-4, is EPEVTQTPSHQVTQMGQEVILRCVPISNHLYFYWYRQILGQKVEFLVSFYNNEISEKSEIFDDQFSVERPDGSNFTLKIRSTKLEDSAMYFCASSETGGINEKLFFGSGTQLSVL.

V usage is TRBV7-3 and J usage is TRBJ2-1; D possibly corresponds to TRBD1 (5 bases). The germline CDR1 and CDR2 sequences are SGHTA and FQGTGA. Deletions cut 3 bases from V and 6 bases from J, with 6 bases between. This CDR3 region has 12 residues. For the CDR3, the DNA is TGTGCCAGCAGCTTGGACACCAATGAGCAGTTCTTC. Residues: CASSLDTNEQFF.

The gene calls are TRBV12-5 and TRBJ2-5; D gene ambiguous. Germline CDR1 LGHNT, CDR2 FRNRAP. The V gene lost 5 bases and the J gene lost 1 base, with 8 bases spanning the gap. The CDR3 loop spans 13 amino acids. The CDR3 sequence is CASGPPGQETQYF. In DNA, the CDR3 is TGTGCTAGTGGTCCCCCGGGCCAAGAGACCCAGTACTTC.

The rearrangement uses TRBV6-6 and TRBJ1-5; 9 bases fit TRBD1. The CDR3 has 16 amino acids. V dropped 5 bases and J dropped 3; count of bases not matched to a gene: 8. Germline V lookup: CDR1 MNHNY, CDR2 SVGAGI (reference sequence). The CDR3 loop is CASSPEGQGDNQPQHF. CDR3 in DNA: TGTGCCAGCAGTCCCGAGGGACAGGGAGACAATCAGCCCCAGCATTTT.

The CDR3 spells CATSVDRGADYGYTF. The CDR3 nucleotides are TGTGCCACCAGCGTCGACAGGGGCGCGGACTATGGCTACACCTTC. This chain links TRBV15 with TRBJ1-2, with 8 nucleotides matching TRBD1. The germline V gene has CDR1 LNHNV and CDR2 YYDKDF (reference sequence). There are 15 residues in the CDR3. V shed 5 bases, J shed 3 bases, and the junction held 8 bases outside the gene matches.

The CDR3 region is CASSPDRVRQPQHF. The DNA of the CDR3 is TGTGCCAGCAGCCCCGACAGGGTACGGCAGCCCCAGCATTTT. J is TRBJ1-5 and V is TRBV2; TRBD1 aligns across 7 bases. With V trimmed by 6 bases and J by 7 bases, 9 bases remained unmatched. The CDR3 contains 14 residues. Germline loops: CDR1 SNHLY, CDR2 FYNNEI.

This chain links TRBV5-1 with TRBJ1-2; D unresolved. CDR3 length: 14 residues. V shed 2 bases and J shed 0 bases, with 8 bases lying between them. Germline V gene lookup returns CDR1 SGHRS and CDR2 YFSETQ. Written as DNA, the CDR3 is TGCGCCAGCAGCTTTAGAGGGCCTAACTATGGCTACACCTTC. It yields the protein CASSFRGPNYGYTF.

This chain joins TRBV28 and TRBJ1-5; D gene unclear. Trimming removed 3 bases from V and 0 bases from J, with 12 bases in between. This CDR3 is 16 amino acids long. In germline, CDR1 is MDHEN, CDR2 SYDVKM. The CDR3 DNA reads TGTGCCAGCAGTTTGGGCGGGAAGACTAGCAATCAGCCCCAGCATTTT. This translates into CASSLGGKTSNQPQHF.

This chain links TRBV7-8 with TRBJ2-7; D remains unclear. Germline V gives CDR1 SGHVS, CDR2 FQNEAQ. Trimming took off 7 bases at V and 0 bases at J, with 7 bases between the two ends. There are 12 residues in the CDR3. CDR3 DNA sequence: TGTGCCAGCACCCCCAGCTCCTACGAGCAGTACTTC. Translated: CASTPSSYEQYF.

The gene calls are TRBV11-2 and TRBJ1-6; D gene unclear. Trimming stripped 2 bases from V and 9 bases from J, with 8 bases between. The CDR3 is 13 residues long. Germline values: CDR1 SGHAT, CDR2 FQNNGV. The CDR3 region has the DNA TGTGCCAGCAGCTTAAAGAGTGGTTCACCCCTCCACTTT. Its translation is CASSLKSGSPLHF.

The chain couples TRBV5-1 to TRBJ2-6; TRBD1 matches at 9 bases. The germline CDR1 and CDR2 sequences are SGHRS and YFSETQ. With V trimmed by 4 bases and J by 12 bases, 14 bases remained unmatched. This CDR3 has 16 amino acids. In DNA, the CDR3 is TGCGCCAGCAGCCAGCAGCCGGGACAGGGTGTATCCGTCCTGACTTTC. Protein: CASSQQPGQGVSVLTF.

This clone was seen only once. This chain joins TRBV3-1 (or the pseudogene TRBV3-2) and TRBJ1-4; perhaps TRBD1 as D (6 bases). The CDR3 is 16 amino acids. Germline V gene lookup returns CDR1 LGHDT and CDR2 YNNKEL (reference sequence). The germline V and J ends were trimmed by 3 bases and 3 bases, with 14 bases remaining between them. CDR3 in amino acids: CASSHDAGAANEKLFF. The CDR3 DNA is TGTGCCAGCAGCCATGACGCAGGGGCAGCTAATGAAAAACTGTTTTTT.

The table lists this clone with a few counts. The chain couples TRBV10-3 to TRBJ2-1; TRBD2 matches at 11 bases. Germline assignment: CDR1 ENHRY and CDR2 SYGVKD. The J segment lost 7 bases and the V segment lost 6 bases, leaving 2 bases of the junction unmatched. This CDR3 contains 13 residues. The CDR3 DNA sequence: TGTGCCATCAGGGGACTAGCGGAGAATGAGCAGTTCTTC. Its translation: CAIRGLAENEQFF.

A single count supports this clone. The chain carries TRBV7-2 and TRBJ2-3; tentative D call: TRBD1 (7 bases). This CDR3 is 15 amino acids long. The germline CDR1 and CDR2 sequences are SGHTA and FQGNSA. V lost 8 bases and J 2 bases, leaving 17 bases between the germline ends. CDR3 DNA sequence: TGTGCCAGCCACCCCGGGGGACAGTACACAGATACGCAGTATTTT. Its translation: CASHPGGQYTDTQYF.

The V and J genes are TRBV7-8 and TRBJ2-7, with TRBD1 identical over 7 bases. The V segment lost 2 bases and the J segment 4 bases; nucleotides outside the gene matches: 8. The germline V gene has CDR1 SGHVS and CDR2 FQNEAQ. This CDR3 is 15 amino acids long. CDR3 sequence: CASSLSRDRAYEQYF. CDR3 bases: TGTGCCAGCAGCTTATCCCGGGACAGAGCTTACGAGCAGTACTTC.

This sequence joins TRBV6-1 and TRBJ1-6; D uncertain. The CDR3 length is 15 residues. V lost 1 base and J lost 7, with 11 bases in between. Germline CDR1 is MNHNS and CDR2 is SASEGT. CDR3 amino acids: CASSEGPFLNSPLHF. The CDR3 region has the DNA TGTGCCAGCAGTGAAGGTCCCTTCCTGAATTCACCCCTCCACTTT.

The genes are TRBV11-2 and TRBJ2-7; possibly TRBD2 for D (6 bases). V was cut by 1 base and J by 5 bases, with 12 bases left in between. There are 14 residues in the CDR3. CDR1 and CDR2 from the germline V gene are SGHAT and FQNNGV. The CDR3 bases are TGTGCCAGCAGCTTAGTGGGGGGAAACCACGAGCAGTACTTC. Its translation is CASSLVGGNHEQYF.

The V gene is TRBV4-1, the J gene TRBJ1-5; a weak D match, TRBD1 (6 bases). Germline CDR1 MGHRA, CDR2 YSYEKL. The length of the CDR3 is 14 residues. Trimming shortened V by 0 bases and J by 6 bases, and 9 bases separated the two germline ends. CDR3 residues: CASSQEDRRQPQHF. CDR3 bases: TGCGCCAGCAGCCAAGAGGACAGACGTCAGCCCCAGCATTTT.

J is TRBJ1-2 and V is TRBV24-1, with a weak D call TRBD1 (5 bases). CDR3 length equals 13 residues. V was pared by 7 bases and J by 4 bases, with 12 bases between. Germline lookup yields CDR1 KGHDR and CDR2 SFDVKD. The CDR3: CATSSTGLYGYTF. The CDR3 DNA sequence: TGTGCCACCAGCTCTACGGGACTCTATGGCTACACCTTC.

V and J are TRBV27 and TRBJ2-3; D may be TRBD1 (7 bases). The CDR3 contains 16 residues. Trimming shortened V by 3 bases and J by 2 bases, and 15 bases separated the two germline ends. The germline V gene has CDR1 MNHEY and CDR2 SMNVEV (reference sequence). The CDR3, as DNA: TGTGCCAGCAGTTTGCGGGACAGAACAACCACAGATACGCAGTATTTT. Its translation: CASSLRDRTTTDTQYF.

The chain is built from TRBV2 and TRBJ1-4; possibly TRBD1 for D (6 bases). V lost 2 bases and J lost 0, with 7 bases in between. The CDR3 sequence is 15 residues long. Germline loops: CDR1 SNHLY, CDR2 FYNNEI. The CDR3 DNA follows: TGTGCCAGCAGTGAAAGGGGGTCAACTAATGAAAAACTGTTTTTT. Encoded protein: CASSERGSTNEKLFF. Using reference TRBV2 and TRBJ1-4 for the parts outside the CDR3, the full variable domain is EPEVTQTPSHQVTQMGQEVILRCVPISNHLYFYWYRQILGQKVEFLVSFYNNEISEKSEIFDDQFSVERPDGSNFTLKIRSTKLEDSAMYFCASSERGSTNEKLFFGSGTQLSVL.